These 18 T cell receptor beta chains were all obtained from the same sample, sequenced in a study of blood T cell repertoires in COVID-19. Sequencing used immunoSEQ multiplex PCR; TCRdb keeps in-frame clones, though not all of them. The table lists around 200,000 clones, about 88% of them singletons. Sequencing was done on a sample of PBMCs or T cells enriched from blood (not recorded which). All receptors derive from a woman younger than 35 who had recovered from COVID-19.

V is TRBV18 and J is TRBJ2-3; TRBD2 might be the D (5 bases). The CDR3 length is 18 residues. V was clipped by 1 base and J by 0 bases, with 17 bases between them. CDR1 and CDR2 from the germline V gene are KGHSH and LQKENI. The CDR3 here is CASSPLVSELRSTDTQYF. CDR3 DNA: TGTGCCAGCTCACCACTGGTTAGCGAGCTGAGAAGCACAGATACGCAGTATTTT. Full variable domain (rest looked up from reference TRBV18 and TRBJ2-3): NAGVMQNPRHLVRRRGQEARLRCSPMKGHSHVYWYRQLPEEGLKFMVYLQKENIIDESGMPKERFSAEFPKEGPSILRIQQVVRGDSAAYFCASSPLVSELRSTDTQYFGPGTRLTVL.

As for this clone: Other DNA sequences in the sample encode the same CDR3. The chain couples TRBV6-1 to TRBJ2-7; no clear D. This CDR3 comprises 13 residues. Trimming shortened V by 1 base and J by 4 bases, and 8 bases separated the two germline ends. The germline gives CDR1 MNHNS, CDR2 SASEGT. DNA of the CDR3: TGTGCCAGCAGTGAAGGGCCACCTTACGAGCAGTACTTC. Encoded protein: CASSEGPPYEQYF.

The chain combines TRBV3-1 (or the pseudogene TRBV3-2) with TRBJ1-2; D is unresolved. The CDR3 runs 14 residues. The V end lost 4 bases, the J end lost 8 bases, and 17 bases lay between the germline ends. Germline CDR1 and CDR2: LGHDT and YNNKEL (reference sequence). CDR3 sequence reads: CASSPGLTGYGYTF. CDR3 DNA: TGTGCCAGCAGCCCAGGCCTTACGGGGTACGGCTACACCTTC.

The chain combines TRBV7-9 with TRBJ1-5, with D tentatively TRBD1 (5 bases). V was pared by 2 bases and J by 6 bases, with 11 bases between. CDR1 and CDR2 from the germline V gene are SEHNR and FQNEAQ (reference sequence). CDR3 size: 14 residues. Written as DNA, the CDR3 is TGTGCCAGCAGCTTATCGGGGGGTGGTCAGCCCCAGCATTTT. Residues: CASSLSGGGQPQHF.

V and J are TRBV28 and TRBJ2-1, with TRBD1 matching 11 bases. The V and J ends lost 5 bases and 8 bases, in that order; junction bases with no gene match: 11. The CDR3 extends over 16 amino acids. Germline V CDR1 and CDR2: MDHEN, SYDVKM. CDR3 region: CASSDYGTGGSYEQFF. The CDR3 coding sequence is TGTGCCAGCAGTGACTACGGGACAGGGGGATCTTATGAGCAGTTCTTC.

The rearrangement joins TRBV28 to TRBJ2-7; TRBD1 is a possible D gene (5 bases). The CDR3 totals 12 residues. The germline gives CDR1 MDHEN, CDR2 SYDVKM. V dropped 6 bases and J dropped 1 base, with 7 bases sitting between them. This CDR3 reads CASRQDSYEQYF. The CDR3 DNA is TGTGCCAGCAGACAGGATTCCTACGAGCAGTACTTC.

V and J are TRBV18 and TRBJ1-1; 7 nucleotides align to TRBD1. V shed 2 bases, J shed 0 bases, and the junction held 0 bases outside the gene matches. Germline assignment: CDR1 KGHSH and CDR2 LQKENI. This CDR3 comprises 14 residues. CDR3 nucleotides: TGTGCCAGCTCACCAGGGACAGTGAACACTGAAGCTTTCTTT. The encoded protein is CASSPGTVNTEAFF.

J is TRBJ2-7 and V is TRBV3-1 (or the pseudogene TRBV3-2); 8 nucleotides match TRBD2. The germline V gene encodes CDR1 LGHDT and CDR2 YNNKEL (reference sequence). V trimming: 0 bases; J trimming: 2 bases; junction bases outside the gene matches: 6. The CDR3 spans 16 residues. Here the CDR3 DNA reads TGTGCCAGCAGCCAAGAACTAGCGGAGCCCCCCTACGAGCAGTACTTC. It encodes CASSQELAEPPYEQYF.

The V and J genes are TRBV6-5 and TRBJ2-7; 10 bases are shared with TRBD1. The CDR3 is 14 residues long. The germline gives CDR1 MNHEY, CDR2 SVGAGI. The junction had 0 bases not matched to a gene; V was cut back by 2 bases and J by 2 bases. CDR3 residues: CASSYGQGAYEQYF. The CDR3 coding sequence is TGTGCCAGCAGTTACGGACAGGGGGCCTACGAGCAGTACTTC.

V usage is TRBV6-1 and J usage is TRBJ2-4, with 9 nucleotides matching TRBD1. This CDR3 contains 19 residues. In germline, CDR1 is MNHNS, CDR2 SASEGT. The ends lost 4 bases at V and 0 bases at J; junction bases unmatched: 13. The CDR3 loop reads CASSVRQGVGRIAKNIQYF. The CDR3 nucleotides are TGTGCCAGCAGTGTTCGACAGGGGGTGGGGAGGATAGCCAAAAACATTCAGTACTTC.

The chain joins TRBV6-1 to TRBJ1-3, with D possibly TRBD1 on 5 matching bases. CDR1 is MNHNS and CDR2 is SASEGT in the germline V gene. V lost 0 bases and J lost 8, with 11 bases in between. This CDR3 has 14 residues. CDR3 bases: TGTGCCAGCAGTGAAGCCTCAGGGCGGTACACCATATATTTT. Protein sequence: CASSEASGRYTIYF.

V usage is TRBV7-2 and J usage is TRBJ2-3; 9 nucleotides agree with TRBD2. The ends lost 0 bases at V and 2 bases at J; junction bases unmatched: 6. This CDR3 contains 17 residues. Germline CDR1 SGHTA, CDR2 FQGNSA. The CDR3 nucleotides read TGTGCCAGCAGCTTAGCGGGCGGGAGGGGACTCACAGATACGCAGTATTTT. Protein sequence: CASSLAGGRGLTDTQYF.

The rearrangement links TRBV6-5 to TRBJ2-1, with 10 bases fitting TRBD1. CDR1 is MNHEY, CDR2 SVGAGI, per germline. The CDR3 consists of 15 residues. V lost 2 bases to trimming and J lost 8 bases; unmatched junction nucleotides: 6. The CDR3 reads CASSYTRQGADEQFF. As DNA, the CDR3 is TGTGCCAGCAGTTACACGAGACAGGGGGCCGATGAGCAGTTCTTC.

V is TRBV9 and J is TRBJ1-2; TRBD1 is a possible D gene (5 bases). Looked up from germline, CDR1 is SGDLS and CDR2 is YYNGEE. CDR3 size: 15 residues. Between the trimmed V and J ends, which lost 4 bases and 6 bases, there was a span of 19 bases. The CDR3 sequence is CASSRTGENLNGYTF. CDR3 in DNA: TGTGCCAGCAGCCGGACGGGGGAGAACTTGAATGGCTACACCTTC.

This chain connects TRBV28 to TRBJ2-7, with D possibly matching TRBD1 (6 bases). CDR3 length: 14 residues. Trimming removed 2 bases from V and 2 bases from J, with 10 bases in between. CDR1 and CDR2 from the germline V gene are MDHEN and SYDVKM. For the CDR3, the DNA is TGTGCCAGCAGTTTAACAGGGATACCCTACGAGCAGTACTTC. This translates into CASSLTGIPYEQYF.

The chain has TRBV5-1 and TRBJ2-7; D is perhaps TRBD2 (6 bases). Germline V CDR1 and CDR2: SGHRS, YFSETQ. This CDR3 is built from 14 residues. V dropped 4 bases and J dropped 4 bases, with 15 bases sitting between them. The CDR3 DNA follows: TGCGCCAGCAGCCCAGCCGGGACTGATTACGAGCAGTACTTC. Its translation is CASSPAGTDYEQYF.

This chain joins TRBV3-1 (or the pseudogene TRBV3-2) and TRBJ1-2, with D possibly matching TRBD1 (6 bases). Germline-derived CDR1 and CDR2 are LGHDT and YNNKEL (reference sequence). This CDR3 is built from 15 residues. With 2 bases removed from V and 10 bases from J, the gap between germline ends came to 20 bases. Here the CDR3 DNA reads TGTGCCAGCAGCCAAAGGTCGGACAGCCAATTTCCCTACACCTTC. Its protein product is CASSQRSDSQFPYTF.

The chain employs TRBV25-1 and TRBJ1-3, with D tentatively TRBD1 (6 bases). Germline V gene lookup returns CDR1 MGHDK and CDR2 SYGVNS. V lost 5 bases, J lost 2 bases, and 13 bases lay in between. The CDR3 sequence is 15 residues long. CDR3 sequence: CASSIRGDAGNTIYF. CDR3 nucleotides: TGTGCCAGCAGTATCAGGGGAGACGCTGGAAACACCATATATTTT.